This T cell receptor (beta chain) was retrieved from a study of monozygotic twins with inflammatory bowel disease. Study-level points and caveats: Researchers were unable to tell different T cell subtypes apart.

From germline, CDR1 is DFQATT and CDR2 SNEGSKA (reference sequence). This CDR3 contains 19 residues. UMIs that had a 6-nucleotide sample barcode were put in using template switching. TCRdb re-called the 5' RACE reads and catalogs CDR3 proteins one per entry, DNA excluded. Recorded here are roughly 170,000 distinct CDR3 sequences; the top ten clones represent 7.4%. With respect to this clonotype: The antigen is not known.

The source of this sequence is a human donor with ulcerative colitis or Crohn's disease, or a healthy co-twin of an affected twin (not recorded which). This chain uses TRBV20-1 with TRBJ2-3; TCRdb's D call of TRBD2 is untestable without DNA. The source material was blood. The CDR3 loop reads CSALKRGYGIPPGTDTQYF.